This passage covers 17 T cell receptor beta chains from one sample sequenced in a study of OX40 agonist ivuxolimab in advanced cancers. Generated by immunoSEQ multiplex PCR, the TCRdb table keeps only in-frame clones and is missing some. The sample lists tens of thousands of clones, about 91% seen once, with 2.6% in the top ten. The material was CD4+ or CD8+ T cells sorted from blood, obtained in a trial of the OX40 agonist ivuxolimab. Receptor source: an adult with an advanced solid tumor such as melanoma, head and neck, liver or kidney cancer.

The J gene is TRBJ2-1, the V gene TRBV2; D may be TRBD2 (7 bases). V lost 1 base to trimming and J lost 2 bases, with 12 bases between them. CDR1 is SNHLY, CDR2 FYNNEI, per germline. The CDR3 runs 16 residues. CDR3 nucleotide sequence: TGTGCCAGCAGTGAAGGGGCGGGGGCCCCCTACAATGAGCAGTTCTTC. It codes for CASSEGAGAPYNEQFF.

The chain is built from TRBV30 and TRBJ1-4, with 9 bases that match TRBD1. The germline V gene encodes CDR1 GTSNPN and CDR2 SVGIG (reference sequence). V shed 5 bases and J 4 bases; nucleotides not matched to a gene: 2. The CDR3 covers 13 residues. CDR3 sequence reads: CAWGTGLNEKLFF. CDR3 sequence (DNA): TGTGCCTGGGGGACAGGGCTTAATGAAAAACTGTTTTTT.

The CDR3 region has the DNA TGTGCCAGCAGTTCGACCCTGGCGGATAGGGACACTGAAGCTTTCTTT. It translates to CASSSTLADRDTEAFF. The chain combines TRBV6-5 with TRBJ1-1; no clear D. This CDR3 is built from 16 residues. V lost 4 bases to trimming and J lost 3 bases, with 18 bases between them. The germline V gene encodes CDR1 MNHEY and CDR2 SVGAGI.

This rearrangement joins TRBV5-1 to TRBJ2-2, with 7 nucleotides matching TRBD2. Per the germline V gene, CDR1 is SGHRS and CDR2 is YFSETQ. This CDR3 has 16 residues. J gave up 1 base and V 0 bases, and 3 bases lay outside the gene matches. This chain's CDR3 is CASSLAGTMNTGELFF. The CDR3 nucleotides read TGCGCCAGCAGCTTGGCCGGGACTATGAACACCGGGGAGCTGTTTTTT. The entire variable domain, with the rest obtained from reference TRBV5-1 and TRBJ2-2, is as follows: KAGVTQTPRYLIKTRGQQVTLSCSPISGHRSVSWYQQTPGQGLQFLFEYFSETQRNKGNFPGRFSGRQFSNSRSEMNVSTLELGDSALYLCASSLAGTMNTGELFFGEGSRLTVL.

The V gene is TRBV30, the J gene TRBJ1-5; 7 bases fit TRBD1. The CDR3 runs 15 residues. The germline V gene encodes CDR1 GTSNPN and CDR2 SVGIG (reference sequence). The V and J ends lost 4 bases and 3 bases, in that order; junction bases with no gene match: 9. CDR3 residues: CAWTKQGFYNQPQHF. The DNA for the CDR3 is TGTGCCTGGACTAAACAGGGGTTCTACAATCAGCCCCAGCATTTT.

This chain joins TRBV27 and TRBJ1-5, with D unclear. The CDR3 has 12 amino acids. V was trimmed by 6 bases and J by 10 bases, leaving 13 bases between them. Germline V CDR1 and CDR2: MNHEY, SMNVEV (reference sequence). DNA for the CDR3: TGTGCCAGCAGCCTAATGGGAGGCCCCCAGCATTTT. It yields the protein CASSLMGGPQHF.

V is TRBV2 and J is TRBJ2-3; TRBD1 matches 8 bases. CDR3 size: 16 residues. The germline CDR1 and CDR2 sequences are SNHLY and FYNNEI. With V trimmed by 6 bases and J by 0 bases, 8 bases remained unmatched. CDR3 protein: CASRPGQGVSTDTQYF. The CDR3 nucleotides are TGTGCCAGCAGGCCCGGACAGGGCGTAAGCACAGATACGCAGTATTTT.

The chain is built from TRBV28 and TRBJ1-2; 7 bases are shared with TRBD1. The junction had 7 bases not matched to a gene; V was cut back by 5 bases and J by 1 base. There are 15 residues in the CDR3. CDR1 and CDR2 (germline): MDHEN, SYDVKM. Here the CDR3 reads CASSHSRGHNYGYTF. In DNA, the CDR3 is TGTGCCAGCAGTCACTCAAGGGGGCATAACTATGGCTACACCTTC.

The J gene is TRBJ1-4, the V gene TRBV18; perhaps TRBD1 as D (5 bases). This CDR3 has 14 amino acids. V was trimmed by 3 bases and J by 13 bases, leaving 18 bases between them. The germline V gene has CDR1 KGHSH and CDR2 LQKENI. This chain's CDR3 is CASSPTDGGGGLFF. Written as DNA, the CDR3 is TGTGCCAGCTCACCGACGGACGGTGGTGGGGGACTGTTTTTT.

This rearrangement joins TRBV29-1 to TRBJ2-5; tentatively, D is TRBD1 or TRBD2 (6 bases each). There are 13 residues in the CDR3. Trimming left V 2 bases short and J 5 bases short, with 12 bases between. Germline values: CDR1 SQVTM, CDR2 ANQGSEA. The CDR3 DNA sequence: TGCAGCGTTGAACTGGGGGGCCGGGAGACCCAGTACTTC. It yields the protein CSVELGGRETQYF.

The chain has TRBV9 and TRBJ2-1, with D perhaps matching TRBD1 (8 bases). CDR1 is SGDLS and CDR2 is YYNGEE in the germline V gene. The CDR3 length is 16 residues. The V end was cut by 4 bases, the J end by 7 bases, with 21 bases between. CDR3 DNA sequence: TGTGCCAGCAGCCCTCTTGGAGACAGGGGAGGGAATGAGCAGTTCTTC. The encoded protein is CASSPLGDRGGNEQFF.

The chain uses TRBV5-6 and TRBJ2-3, with 10 bases lining up with TRBD1. The J segment lost 2 bases and the V segment lost 4 bases, leaving 1 base of the junction unmatched. The germline gives CDR1 SGHDT, CDR2 YYEEEE. This CDR3 contains 14 residues. The CDR3 DNA reads as TGTGCCAGCAGCGGGACAGGGGACACAGATACGCAGTATTTT. Translating gives CASSGTGDTDTQYF.

The chain recombines TRBV4-1 with TRBJ2-1; 11 bases are a match to TRBD2. The CDR3 is made up of 18 amino acids. Looked up from germline, CDR1 is MGHRA and CDR2 is YSYEKL. Losses at the gene ends were 3 bases for V and 2 bases for J; bases not matched to a gene: 9. The CDR3 sequence: CASSQVPSGRRAYNEQFF. The DNA of the CDR3 is TGCGCCAGCAGCCAGGTCCCTAGCGGGAGGAGGGCCTACAATGAGCAGTTCTTC.

This clone has a handful of counts. The V call is TRBV28, the J call TRBJ1-2; D unresolved. Trimming removed 5 bases from V and 8 bases from J, with 15 bases in between. Per germline, CDR1 MDHEN and CDR2 SYDVKM. The CDR3 is 13 residues long. Written as DNA, the CDR3 is TGTGCCAGCAGTCTCCTCCGGATCGGGGGCTACACCTTC. Residues: CASSLLRIGGYTF.

This sequence joins TRBV7-2 and TRBJ2-2, with 7 nucleotides matching TRBD2. This CDR3 comprises 15 residues. Germline CDR1 SGHTA, CDR2 FQGNSA. The V gene end was trimmed by 5 bases and the J gene end by 5 bases; junction bases not matched to a gene: 8. CDR3 nucleotide sequence: TGTGCCAGCAGCCCGGGGAGGGGTCGAACCGGGGAGCTGTTTTTT. Encoded protein: CASSPGRGRTGELFF. Variable domain in full (rest from reference TRBV7-2 and TRBJ2-2): GAGVSQSPSNKVTEKGKDVELRCDPISGHTALYWYRQSLGQGLEFLIYFQGNSAPDKSGLPSDRFSAERTGGSVSTLTIQRTQQEDSAVYLCASSPGRGRTGELFFGEGSRLTVL.

This chain uses TRBV30 with TRBJ1-4, with TRBD1 as a possible D gene (5 bases). This CDR3 contains 15 residues. V was trimmed by 1 base and J by 3 bases, leaving 12 bases between them. Germline CDR1 and CDR2: GTSNPN and SVGIG (reference sequence). For the CDR3, the DNA is TGTGCCTGGAGTGGTGCCGGGGGTGCTAATGAAAAACTGTTTTTT. Its translation: CAWSGAGGANEKLFF.

This clone was counted once. The V and J genes are TRBV6-5 and TRBJ2-7, with TRBD1 as a possible D gene (5 bases). Deletions cut 5 bases from V and 5 bases from J, with 16 bases between. CDR1 is MNHEY, CDR2 SVGAGI, per germline. The CDR3 consists of 14 residues. The CDR3 DNA sequence: TGTGCCAGCAGTGACCTGGGGCAGGTCAACGAGCAGTACTTC. Translation: CASSDLGQVNEQYF.